The present T cell receptor (beta chain) was sequenced within a study of regulatory T cells in long-lasting Graves disease. Study-level background: Those with persistent Graves' disease had received antithyroid drugs for over 5 years with positive TSH receptor antibodies. Broader study findings: Persistent Graves' patients showed less TCR diversity than newly diagnosed patients showed. Gene preferences differed: TRBV28, TRBJ1-2, TRBJ2-5 in persistent cases.

As to time point: persistent/refractory GD, antithyroid drugs over 5 years with positive TRAb. From RNA extracted from PBMCs, the TCR library was made. This CDR3 is 14 amino acids long. The V gene lost 1 base and the J gene lost 2 bases, with 6 bases spanning the gap. With iRepertoire HTBI primers and Arm-PCR of CDR3 regions, TCR beta libraries were built. TCRdb reprocessed the multiplex PCR reads via MiXCR and lists one record per CDR3 protein. The table has approximately 440,000 distinct CDR3 sequences, about 20% seen once. Turning to this clonotype: The antigen remains undetermined.

The material sequenced was peripheral blood mononuclear cells (PBMCs), taken when the disease was refractory, from a patient treated with antithyroid drugs. The chain joins TRBV12-3 or TRBV12-4 to TRBJ1-5; D unresolved. The clonotype comes from a female donor with Graves disease. In DNA form, the CDR3 reads TGTGCCAGCAGTTTAGTTTATCGCAATCAGCCCCAGCATTTT. This translates into CASSLVYRNQPQHF.